The 32 T cell receptor beta chains in this list originate from one sample, sequenced in a study of cytomegalovirus exposure and HLA in healthy donors. It was with 60 Vbeta and 13 Jbeta primers that the PCR ran. Sequencing was performed with immunoSEQ multiplex PCR; in TCRdb, only in-frame clones are kept and a portion is missing. This table has about 100,000 clones, 79% appearing once. Sequencing was carried out using PBMCs. These receptors came from a woman aged 40 to 50 in good health and CMV-seronegative.

This clone was seen only once. The gene calls are TRBV9 and TRBJ2-1, with 9 bases that match TRBD2. With V trimmed by 0 bases and J by 5 bases, 6 bases remained unmatched. The CDR3 totals 16 residues. CDR1 is SGDLS and CDR2 is YYNGEE in the germline V gene. The DNA for the CDR3 is TGTGCCAGCAGCGTAGGTGGTAGCGGGAGACACAATGAGCAGTTCTTC. Encoded protein: CASSVGGSGRHNEQFF.

The rearrangement joins TRBV28 to TRBJ2-3; the match to TRBD2 covers 9 bases. The ends lost 0 bases at V and 4 bases at J; junction bases unmatched: 5. CDR1 is MDHEN, CDR2 SYDVKM, per germline. The CDR3 runs to 16 residues. The chain's CDR3 is CASSLWAGGLADTQYF. CDR3 nucleotide sequence: TGTGCCAGCAGTTTATGGGCGGGGGGGCTGGCAGATACGCAGTATTTT.

The J gene is TRBJ2-3, the V gene TRBV29-1; 10 bases fit TRBD2. CDR3 length equals 14 residues. Germline V gene sequence: CDR1 SQVTM, CDR2 ANQGSEA. Trimming removed 6 bases from V and 3 bases from J; junction bases left unmatched: 6. CDR3 amino acids: CSVKAGGKTDTQYF. The CDR3 DNA reads TGCAGCGTCAAAGCGGGAGGGAAGACAGATACGCAGTATTTT.

The chain recombines TRBV6-1 with TRBJ2-5; tentatively, D is TRBD2 (6 bases). Germline V gene data show CDR1 as MNHNS and CDR2 as SASEGT. V was cut by 0 bases and J by 1 base, with 12 bases left in between. The CDR3 runs 16 residues. In DNA, the CDR3 is TGTGCCAGCAGTGAAGCCTTGGGGGGTGGCCAAGAGACCCAGTACTTC. Encoded protein: CASSEALGGGQETQYF.

This rearrangement joins TRBV7-9 to TRBJ2-5; maybe TRBD2 (6 bases). Trimming removed 3 bases at V and 0 bases at J, with 14 bases between. Germline V gives CDR1 SEHNR, CDR2 FQNEAQ (reference sequence). The CDR3 is 16 amino acids. The CDR3 DNA sequence: TGTGCCAGCAGCTTTATGGGGCTAGCGTACCAAGAGACCCAGTACTTC. It encodes CASSFMGLAYQETQYF.

The genes are TRBV7-6 and TRBJ1-1; maybe TRBD1 (5 bases). Germline CDR1 and CDR2: SGHVS and FNYEAQ. V was clipped by 5 bases and J by 6 bases, with 13 bases between them. The CDR3 covers 13 residues. The CDR3 region is CASSPTDISEAFF. Here the CDR3 DNA reads TGTGCCAGCAGCCCTACGGACATCTCTGAAGCTTTCTTT.

The chain combines TRBV6-1 with TRBJ2-3; D not resolved. Looked up from germline, CDR1 is MNHNS and CDR2 is SASEGT. Trimming pared 4 bases from V and 4 bases from J, leaving 12 bases between. CDR3 size: 14 residues. In DNA, the CDR3 is TGTGCCAGCAGTGTGCCTTTGGCGGCAGATACGCAGTATTTT. It specifies CASSVPLAADTQYF.

This clone was seen once. The genes are TRBV7-6 and TRBJ1-1; possible D gene TRBD1, 5 bases. V lost 7 bases and J 1 base, leaving 19 bases between the germline ends. CDR1 is SGHVS and CDR2 is FNYEAQ in the germline V gene. The CDR3 covers 16 residues. As DNA, the CDR3 is TGTGCCAGCACCTTTCTTACAGGAGAGAGGAACACTGAAGCTTTCTTT. Encoded protein: CASTFLTGERNTEAFF.

This clone has just one count. The chain carries TRBV4-1 and TRBJ2-5; 12 bases line up with TRBD2. Trimming took 1 base from V and 2 from J; bases not matched to a gene: 5. The CDR3 sequence is 17 residues long. Germline assignment: CDR1 MGHRA and CDR2 YSYEKL. CDR3 coding DNA: TGCGCCAGCAGCCAAGGTCGGACTAGCGGGGATCAAGAGACCCAGTACTTC. Its translation: CASSQGRTSGDQETQYF.

This clone appeared once. The chain carries TRBV5-6 and TRBJ2-5, with TRBD1 matching 9 bases. The CDR3 runs 16 residues. Trimming at V came to 2 bases and at J to 2 bases, leaving 7 bases not matched to a gene. CDR1 and CDR2 (germline): SGHDT, YYEEEE. The CDR3 nucleotides read TGTGCCAGCAGCTTTGCGGGGACAGGGTCTCAAGAGACCCAGTACTTC. Translation gives CASSFAGTGSQETQYF.

V gene TRBV28 combines with J gene TRBJ1-2; D is perhaps TRBD1 (5 bases). V was pared by 6 bases and J by 8 bases, with 19 bases between. This CDR3 is 14 amino acids long. Germline CDR1 and CDR2: MDHEN and SYDVKM. CDR3 in DNA: TGTGCCAGCAGGAGCTCTGGGGCAGGGAACGGCTACACCTTC. It yields the protein CASRSSGAGNGYTF.

This clone occurred once. CDR3 residues: CASSIDSSNYGYTF. CDR3 DNA: TGTGCCAGCAGCATCGACAGCTCTAACTATGGCTACACCTTC. This chain joins TRBV7-2 and TRBJ1-2, with D maybe TRBD1 (5 bases). The length of the CDR3 is 14 residues. V shed 5 bases and J shed 0 bases, with 10 bases lying between them. Looked up from germline, CDR1 is SGHTA and CDR2 is FQGNSA.

The gene calls are TRBV19 and TRBJ1-2; D remains unclear. Germline V lookup: CDR1 LNHDA, CDR2 SQIVND (reference sequence). CDR3 length equals 15 residues. Between the trimmed V and J ends, which lost 2 bases and 3 bases, there was a span of 13 bases. The CDR3 DNA sequence: TGTGCCAGTAGTATAATCGGCGGGGATTACTATGGCTACACCTTC. Its protein is CASSIIGGDYYGYTF.

This clone was counted between two and nine times. The DNA of the CDR3 is TGTGCCAGCACCCTCGTCAGCGGGAGGACAGATACGCAGTATTTT. It is translated as CASTLVSGRTDTQYF. The chain links TRBV7-2 to TRBJ2-3, with TRBD2 identical over 9 bases. From germline, CDR1 is SGHTA and CDR2 FQGNSA. This CDR3 is built from 15 residues. The ends lost 7 bases at V and 3 bases at J; junction bases unmatched: 8.

The genes are TRBV18 and TRBJ2-1; possibly TRBD1 for D (5 bases). Germline V CDR1 and CDR2: KGHSH, LQKENI. The ends were cut back, 5 bases at V and 7 bases at J, with 15 bases in the middle. The CDR3 is made up of 14 amino acids. CDR3 residues: CASSYGQGKNEQFF. CDR3 DNA sequence: TGTGCCAGCTCATATGGACAAGGCAAGAATGAGCAGTTCTTC.

The CDR3 region has the DNA TGTGCCAGTAGAGTACTTAACCGCCCAGATACGCAGTATTTT. As protein: CASRVLNRPDTQYF. The chain has TRBV19 and TRBJ2-3, with unresolved D. V was clipped by 6 bases and J by 4 bases, with 14 bases between them. CDR1 and CDR2 from the germline V gene are LNHDA and SQIVND (reference sequence). The CDR3 spans 14 residues.

This chain connects TRBV10-3 to TRBJ1-5; D remains ambiguous. V lost 10 bases and J 0 bases, leaving 7 bases between the germline ends. The germline CDR1 and CDR2 sequences are ENHRY and SYGVKD. The CDR3 is 12 residues long. For the CDR3, the DNA is TGTGCCACAGGCTATAGCAATCAGCCCCAGCATTTT. The encoded protein is CATGYSNQPQHF.

The V call is TRBV28, the J call TRBJ2-3; perhaps TRBD1 as D (5 bases). The CDR3 loop spans 11 amino acids. Between the trimmed V and J ends, which lost 6 bases and 10 bases, there was a span of 11 bases. Germline V gene sequence: CDR1 MDHEN, CDR2 SYDVKM. The CDR3: CASRQDSAQYF. DNA for the CDR3: TGTGCCAGCAGACAGGATTCGGCGCAGTATTTT.

The chain couples TRBV4-3 to TRBJ1-1; TRBD1 agrees at 8 bases. CDR3 length: 19 residues. Germline V gene sequence: CDR1 LGHNA, CDR2 YSLEER. V lost 3 bases to trimming and J lost 0 bases; unmatched junction nucleotides: 15. The CDR3 sequence: CASSQRKRTGNMVNTEAFF. For the CDR3, the DNA is TGCGCCAGCAGCCAGAGAAAACGGACAGGGAACATGGTGAACACTGAAGCTTTCTTT.

The V call is TRBV18, the J call TRBJ2-2; D is ambiguous. This CDR3 region has 12 residues. V lost 6 bases to trimming and J lost 3 bases, with 5 bases between them. Per the germline V gene, CDR1 is KGHSH and CDR2 is LQKENI. The CDR3 nucleotides read TGTGCCAGCTCGGCCGACACCGGGGAGCTGTTTTTT. Translating it yields CASSADTGELFF.

This clone was counted a single time. The chain is built from TRBV4-3 and TRBJ2-1, with 7 bases lining up with TRBD1. J was trimmed by 3 bases and V by 1 base; bases with no gene match: 12. The CDR3 sequence is 18 residues long. The germline gives CDR1 LGHNA, CDR2 YSLEER. Here the CDR3 reads CASSQGGIGRGLYNEQFF. DNA of the CDR3: TGCGCCAGCAGCCAAGGGGGGATTGGAAGGGGGCTCTACAATGAGCAGTTCTTC.

V gene TRBV27 combines with J gene TRBJ2-3; 10 bases align to TRBD2. Germline CDR1 and CDR2: MNHEY and SMNVEV (reference sequence). Trimming took 4 bases from V and 5 from J; bases not matched to a gene: 6. The CDR3 is 15 residues long. In DNA, the CDR3 is TGTGCCAGCAGTTCCCCTAGCGGGGGTGTAGATACGCAGTATTTT. This gives the protein CASSSPSGGVDTQYF.

The V gene is TRBV21-1, the J gene TRBJ2-3; TRBD2 was called by the table and not checked on the DNA. TRBV21-1 is a pseudogene locus. CDR3 size: 16 residues. CDR3 region: CASSKPGRATPHTQYF. The CDR3, as DNA: TGTGCCAGCAGCAAACCCGGGAGGGCCACCCCACATACGCAGTATTTT.

The chain carries TRBV2 and TRBJ2-5, with 8 bases that match TRBD1. In germline, CDR1 is SNHLY, CDR2 FYNNEI. Unmatched junction bases numbered 13, after V lost 8 bases and J lost 2 bases. The CDR3 runs 16 residues. The CDR3 sequence is CASLPGQDMGQETQYF. The CDR3 coding sequence is TGTGCCAGCCTTCCGGGACAGGATATGGGTCAAGAGACCCAGTACTTC.

V usage is TRBV7-2 and J usage is TRBJ2-3; tentative D call: TRBD2 (5 bases). The ends were cut back, 1 base at V and 0 bases at J, with 8 bases in the middle. CDR1 and CDR2 from the germline V gene are SGHTA and FQGNSA. This CDR3 comprises 15 residues. The CDR3 loop is CASSLVGVSTDTQYF. CDR3 DNA sequence: TGTGCCAGCAGCTTAGTCGGGGTTAGCACAGATACGCAGTATTTT.

The rearrangement uses TRBV7-2 and TRBJ1-4; D unclear. The CDR3 consists of 17 residues. Germline V gene lookup returns CDR1 SGHTA and CDR2 FQGNSA. Trimming pared 0 bases from V and 8 bases from J, leaving 19 bases between. In DNA form, the CDR3 reads TGTGCCAGCAGCTTAGCCACCCCTGGACGGGAGGCGGAAAAACTGTTTTTT. It encodes CASSLATPGREAEKLFF.

The chain couples TRBV5-1 to TRBJ1-3; weak D call: TRBD1 (6 bases). The V and J ends lost 4 bases and 1 base respectively, with 9 bases between them. This CDR3 has 14 amino acids. CDR1 and CDR2 (germline): SGHRS, YFSETQ. As DNA, the CDR3 is TGCGCCAGCAGCGTACAGGGATCTGGAAACACCATATATTTT. It yields the protein CASSVQGSGNTIYF.

The V and J genes are TRBV10-3 and TRBJ2-1; 8 nucleotides align to TRBD2. V lost 7 bases to trimming and J lost 4 bases; unmatched junction nucleotides: 9. The germline V gene has CDR1 ENHRY and CDR2 SYGVKD. The CDR3 is 15 residues long. CDR3 amino acids: CAINGGASGYNEQFF. The CDR3 nucleotides are TGTGCCATCAACGGGGGGGCTAGCGGATACAATGAGCAGTTCTTC.

The chain combines TRBV29-1 with TRBJ2-7; maybe TRBD2 (5 bases). CDR1 is SQVTM, CDR2 ANQGSEA, per germline. V dropped 6 bases and J dropped 3 bases, with 15 bases sitting between them. The CDR3 contains 13 residues. CDR3 in DNA: TGCAGCGTCCGAGGGCGGACCATCTACGAGCAGTACTTC. The encoded protein is CSVRGRTIYEQYF.

This clone was picked up one time. The V gene is TRBV28, the J gene TRBJ1-5; 10 bases align to TRBD1. The CDR3 consists of 15 residues. V trimming: 5 bases; J trimming: 6 bases; junction bases outside the gene matches: 7. Germline loops: CDR1 MDHEN, CDR2 SYDVKM. The CDR3 here is CASSRPTGGGQPQHF. DNA for the CDR3: TGTGCCAGCAGTCGACCGACAGGGGGCGGTCAGCCCCAGCATTTT.

This CDR3 is CASSHGTLRAETQYF. The CDR3 DNA sequence: TGTGCCAGCAGCCACGGGACACTCAGAGCAGAGACCCAGTACTTC. This chain joins TRBV11-2 and TRBJ2-5, with a possible D match to TRBD1 (6 bases). The CDR3 length is 15 residues. V shed 5 bases and J shed 4 bases, with 17 bases lying between them. CDR1 SGHAT and CDR2 FQNNGV come from the germline V gene. Complete variable domain (other parts from reference TRBV11-2 and TRBJ2-5): EAGVAQSPRYKIIEKRQSVAFWCNPISGHATLYWYQQILGQGPKLLIQFQNNGVVDDSQLPKDRFSAERLKGVDSTLKIQPAKLEDSAVYLCASSHGTLRAETQYFGPGTRLLVL.

This rearrangement joins TRBV4-3 to TRBJ1-2; D not certain. The CDR3 consists of 14 residues. CDR1 is LGHNA, CDR2 YSLEER, per germline. V shed 4 bases and J shed 2 bases, with 11 bases lying between them. CDR3 region: CASSPQSGNYGYTF. The CDR3 DNA is TGCGCCAGCAGCCCCCAATCCGGGAACTATGGCTACACCTTC.